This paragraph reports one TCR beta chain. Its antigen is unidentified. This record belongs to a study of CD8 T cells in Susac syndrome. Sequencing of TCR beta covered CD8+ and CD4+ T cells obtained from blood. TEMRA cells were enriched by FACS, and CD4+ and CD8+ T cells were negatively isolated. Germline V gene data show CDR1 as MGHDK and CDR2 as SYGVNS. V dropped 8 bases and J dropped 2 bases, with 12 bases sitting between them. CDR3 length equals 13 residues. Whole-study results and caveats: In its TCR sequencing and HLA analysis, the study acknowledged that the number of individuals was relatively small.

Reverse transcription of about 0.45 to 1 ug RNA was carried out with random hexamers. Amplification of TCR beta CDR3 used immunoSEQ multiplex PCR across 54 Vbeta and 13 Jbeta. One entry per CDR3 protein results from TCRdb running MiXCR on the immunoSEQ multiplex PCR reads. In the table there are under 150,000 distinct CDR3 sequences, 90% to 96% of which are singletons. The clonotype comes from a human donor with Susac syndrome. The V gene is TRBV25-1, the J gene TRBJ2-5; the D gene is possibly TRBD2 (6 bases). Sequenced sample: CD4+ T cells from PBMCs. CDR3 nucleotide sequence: TGTGCCAGCCGCGGGACGGTACAAGAGACCCAGTACTTC. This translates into CASRGTVQETQYF.